This T cell receptor (beta chain) was captured in a study of T-cell memory formation after mild COVID-19. Study as a whole: TCR clusters mostly belonged to single donors.

MiXCR was run by TCRdb on the 5' RACE reads, yielding one entry per CDR3 protein. The profile shows around 300,000 distinct CDR3 sequences, 15% to 20% of them singletons. The V gene's germline CDR1 is MNHEY and CDR2 SVGEGT. The V and J ends lost 6 bases and 3 bases, in that order; junction bases with no gene match: 8. This CDR3 contains 16 residues. The sequence derives from a man aged 18 to 30 who had mild COVID-19 (a few samples of this study predate the infection). Cell type and time point are not known. The chain carries TRBV6-2 or TRBV6-3 and TRBJ2-4; 10 bases are shared with TRBD2. The sequencing input was PBMCs or a T cell subset sorted from them (not recorded which). As DNA, the CDR3 is TGTGCCAGCAGCTCAGCGGGGGGGCTTGGCAAAAACATTCAGTACTTC. Amino acids: CASSSAGGLGKNIQYF.